Following are 10 T cell receptor beta chains from one sample sequenced in a study of T cell responses to AZD1222 COVID-19 vaccine. The method was immunoSEQ multiplex PCR; TCRdb's version includes in-frame clones alone and lacks a portion of them. The repertoire holds some 170,000 clones, with around 94% as singletons. The sample here was peripheral blood, taken on day 0 of AZD1222 vaccination. Source of these receptors: an adult in good health.

The V and J genes are TRBV2 and TRBJ2-5; D is undetermined. Trimming shortened V by 0 bases and J by 1 base, and 9 bases separated the two germline ends. The CDR3 spans 15 residues. The V gene's germline CDR1 is SNHLY and CDR2 FYNNEI. The CDR3 DNA is TGTGCCAGCAGTGAAGCGCCCGGGCCCCAAGAGACCCAGTACTTC. This sequence encodes CASSEAPGPQETQYF. Based on the CDR3 plus reference TRBV2 and TRBJ2-5, the full variable domain is EPEVTQTPSHQVTQMGQEVILRCVPISNHLYFYWYRQILGQKVEFLVSFYNNEISEKSEIFDDQFSVERPDGSNFTLKIRSTKLEDSAMYFCASSEAPGPQETQYFGPGTRLLVL.

This clone appeared a few times. This chain uses TRBV19 with TRBJ2-1; D not certain. The CDR3 length is 15 residues. V lost 0 bases to trimming and J lost 0 bases, with 6 bases between them. Germline V gives CDR1 LNHDA, CDR2 SQIVND (reference sequence). As DNA, the CDR3 is TGTGCCAGTAGTATAGAGCCGAGCTCCTACAATGAGCAGTTCTTC. Protein sequence: CASSIEPSSYNEQFF. The entire variable domain, with the rest obtained from reference TRBV19 and TRBJ2-1, is as follows: DGGITQSPKYLFRKEGQNVTLSCEQNLNHDAMYWYRQDPGQGLRLIYYSQIVNDFQKGDIAEGYSVSREKKESFPLTVTSAQKNPTAFYLCASSIEPSSYNEQFFGPGTRLTVL.

The chain is built from TRBV5-6 and TRBJ2-1; 7 bases line up with TRBD1. This CDR3 region has 15 residues. The V and J ends lost 3 bases and 3 bases, in that order; junction bases with no gene match: 6. Looked up from germline, CDR1 is SGHDT and CDR2 is YYEEEE. CDR3: CASSSPTGYYNEQFF. The CDR3 region has the DNA TGTGCCAGCAGCTCCCCGACAGGGTACTACAATGAGCAGTTCTTC.

The rearrangement joins TRBV11-2 to TRBJ1-2, with 7 nucleotides matching TRBD1. CDR1 and CDR2 from the germline V gene are SGHAT and FQNNGV. V gave up 3 bases and J gave up 8 bases; unmatched junction bases: 15. This CDR3 is 16 amino acids long. Here the CDR3 DNA reads TGTGCCAGCAGCTTTGCCTCCGACAGGGCCGGATACGGCTACACCTTC. Translation: CASSFASDRAGYGYTF.

This clone was observed a few times. The rearrangement links TRBV30 to TRBJ2-5; possible D gene TRBD2, 5 bases. Between the trimmed V and J ends, which lost 4 bases and 1 base, there was a span of 10 bases. Germline values: CDR1 GTSNPN, CDR2 SVGIG (reference sequence). This CDR3 has 13 amino acids. The CDR3 is CAWMGSAQETQYF. CDR3 bases: TGTGCCTGGATGGGGAGCGCCCAAGAGACCCAGTACTTC.

The rearrangement uses TRBV5-4 and TRBJ2-1; the D is unclear. Trimming cost V 1 base and J 3 bases, with 11 bases left between them. Germline CDR1 reads SGHNT; CDR2 reads YYREEE (reference sequence). This CDR3 region has 15 residues. This CDR3 is CASSLRDRDYNEQFF. As DNA, the CDR3 is TGTGCCAGCAGCTTGCGAGATAGGGACTACAATGAGCAGTTCTTC. Full variable domain (rest looked up from reference TRBV5-4 and TRBJ2-1): ETGVTQSPTHLIKTRGQQVTLRCSSQSGHNTVSWYQQALGQGPQFIFQYYREEENGRGNFPPRFSGLQFPNYSSELNVNALELDDSALYLCASSLRDRDYNEQFFGPGTRLTVL.

The chain joins TRBV7-9 to TRBJ1-1, with D unresolved. CDR3 length: 14 residues. Between the trimmed V and J ends, which lost 0 bases and 2 bases, there was a span of 7 bases. Germline V CDR1 and CDR2: SEHNR, FQNEAQ (reference sequence). The CDR3 coding sequence is TGTGCCAGCAGCTTAGCGCTGGCCAACACTGAAGCTTTCTTT. This encodes CASSLALANTEAFF.

This clone was detected once. This chain links TRBV11-3 with TRBJ1-6; D possibly corresponds to TRBD1 (5 bases). The germline V gene encodes CDR1 SGHNT and CDR2 YENEEA. The CDR3 totals 13 residues. The V gene lost 7 bases and the J gene lost 9 bases, with 13 bases spanning the gap. Here the CDR3 reads CASINKRGSPLHF. CDR3 bases: TGTGCCAGCATCAACAAAAGGGGTTCACCCCTCCACTTT.

The chain combines TRBV5-6 with TRBJ2-7; possible D gene TRBD1, 5 bases. This CDR3 contains 13 residues. CDR1 and CDR2 from the germline V gene are SGHDT and YYEEEE. The V end was cut by 1 base, the J end by 3 bases, with 8 bases between. The CDR3 reads CASSLTGIYEQYF. The DNA for the CDR3 is TGTGCCAGCAGCTTGACAGGTATCTACGAGCAGTACTTC.

The rearrangement joins TRBV6-6 to TRBJ1-1; possible D gene TRBD1, 5 bases. The germline V gene encodes CDR1 MNHNY and CDR2 SVGAGI (reference sequence). V lost 2 bases and J 1 base, leaving 11 bases between the germline ends. This CDR3 region has 15 residues. The CDR3 spells CASSYALTANTEAFF. The CDR3 nucleotides are TGTGCCAGCAGTTACGCGTTGACAGCGAACACTGAAGCTTTCTTT.